The present T cell receptor beta chain was sequenced within a study of blood T cell repertoires in COVID-19. Sequencing used immunoSEQ multiplex PCR; TCRdb keeps in-frame clones, though not all of them. The data show approximately 500,000 clones, 70% to 90% seen once. V shed 4 bases, J shed 5 bases, and the junction held 17 bases outside the gene matches. Germline lookup yields CDR1 SGHRS and CDR2 YFSETQ. The CDR3 extends over 17 amino acids. The sequence derives from a woman in her fifties or sixties with COVID-19, enrolled during active disease. The chain joins TRBV5-1 to TRBJ1-2; 7 bases fit TRBD1. The sample comprised peripheral blood. In DNA, the CDR3 is TGCGCCAGCAGCATGCCTTCGGGACAGACTACGGGGTATGGCTACACCTTC. Amino acids: CASSMPSGQTTGYGYTF.